The 20 T cell receptor beta chains presented below share a single source sample, sequenced in a study of CD8 T cells in ankylosing spondylitis. TCRdb re-analysed the 5' RACE reads in MiXCR, keeping a single row per CDR3 protein. The table has about 300,000 distinct CDR3 sequences, 9.5% to 13% seen once; the top ten hold more than 7%. The sequenced material came from blood, either unsorted or a sorted T cell fraction (not recorded which). All receptors derive from a female donor with ankylosing spondylitis or in good health (not recorded which).

This clonotype was observed many times. The chain employs TRBV28 and TRBJ1-1; the D gene is possibly TRBD1 (5 bases). CDR3 length: 12 amino acids. Germline V gene sequence: CDR1 MDHEN, CDR2 SYDVKM. Trimming took off 6 bases at V and 11 bases at J, with 16 bases between the two ends. CDR3 nucleotides: TGTGCCAGCAGCTTAAATAGGGGAGGGGCTTTCTTT. This translates into CASSLNRGGAFF.

This clonotype was counted ten times or more. The rearrangement uses TRBV7-8 and TRBJ2-6, with D perhaps matching TRBD1 (5 bases). Trimming left V 6 bases short and J 2 bases short, with 14 bases between. Germline CDR1 is SGHVS and CDR2 is FQNEAQ. CDR3 length equals 16 residues. This CDR3 reads CASRLPVGPGANVLTF. In nucleotides, the CDR3 is TGTGCCAGCAGGCTCCCCGTGGGGCCTGGGGCCAACGTCCTGACTTTC.

This clonotype was recorded many times. The V and J genes are TRBV5-6 and TRBJ1-2, with no clear D. This CDR3 region has 16 residues. CDR1 SGHDT and CDR2 YYEEEE come from the germline V gene. The V end was cut by 4 bases, the J end by 0 bases, with 16 bases between. The CDR3 DNA sequence: TGTGCCAGCAGCCCGGTACCGGGAGAAGCTAACTATGGCTACACCTTC. It encodes CASSPVPGEANYGYTF.

This clonotype has ten or more counts. The chain is built from TRBV20-1 and TRBJ2-5; TRBD1 is a possible D gene (7 bases). Trimming shortened V by 3 bases and J by 4 bases, and 18 bases separated the two germline ends. Germline loops: CDR1 DFQATT, CDR2 SNEGSKA (reference sequence). CDR3 length equals 15 residues. The CDR3 DNA follows: TGCAGTGCTAGCCCCCCAGGGGGGATCGTAGAGACCCAGTACTTC. It specifies CSASPPGGIVETQYF.

The table lists this clonotype with many counts. The CDR3, as DNA: TGTGCCAGCAGCTTAGGGCTGGGAGATACGCAGTATTTT. Translation: CASSLGLGDTQYF. The chain joins TRBV7-2 to TRBJ2-3; the D is unclear. Trimming left V 1 base short and J 5 bases short, with 7 bases between. Germline V gives CDR1 SGHTA, CDR2 FQGNSA. The CDR3 consists of 13 residues.

This clonotype was recorded many times. The CDR3 DNA is TGCAGTGCTAAAATGGTTTTCGAGGGGGTCGGCTATGGCTACACCTTC. It specifies CSAKMVFEGVGYGYTF. The chain recombines TRBV20-1 with TRBJ1-2; maybe TRBD1 (6 bases). Germline values: CDR1 DFQATT, CDR2 SNEGSKA (reference sequence). CDR3 length: 16 amino acids. With 4 bases removed from V and 4 bases from J, the gap between germline ends came to 22 bases.

There are many counts of this clonotype. The chain joins TRBV10-2 to TRBJ1-3; the D is unclear. The germline CDR1 and CDR2 sequences are WSHSY and SAAADI. The V gene lost 6 bases and the J gene lost 1 base, with 13 bases spanning the gap. This CDR3 spans 15 amino acids. The CDR3 is CASSTESGSGNTIYF. CDR3 nucleotide sequence: TGCGCCAGCAGCACCGAATCGGGATCTGGAAACACCATATATTTT.

The V call is TRBV12-3 or TRBV12-4, the J call TRBJ1-2; the D gene is possibly TRBD1 (6 bases). There are 14 residues in the CDR3. Between the trimmed V and J ends, which lost 10 bases and 8 bases, there was a span of 23 bases. The CDR3 nucleotides are TGTGCCACCCACTGGCCCCAGGGGCGGGCGGGCTACACCTTC. Its protein product is CATHWPQGRAGYTF.

This clonotype came up many times. As DNA, the CDR3 is TGTGCCAGCAGGTCCGGGACGGGCATCCACGAGCAGTACTTC. Protein: CASRSGTGIHEQYF. The rearrangement joins TRBV12-3 or TRBV12-4 to TRBJ2-7; D might be TRBD1 or TRBD2, each matching 5 bases. The CDR3 totals 14 residues. V shed 6 bases and J shed 5 bases, with 17 bases lying between them.

Points on this clonotype: This may be a read error: a much more frequent sequence differs by one nucleotide. The V and J genes are TRBV12-3 or TRBV12-4 and TRBJ1-4; D is uncertain. The CDR3 has 13 amino acids. The CDR3 spells CACSTITNEKLFF. The CDR3 DNA is TGTGCCTGCAGCACCATTACTAATGAAAAACTGTTTTTT.

This clonotype was found many times. The chain recombines TRBV18 with TRBJ2-1, with D perhaps given as TRBD1 or TRBD2 (5 bases each). The CDR3 has 14 amino acids. Germline V CDR1 and CDR2: KGHSH, LQKENI. V was cut by 6 bases and J by 9 bases, with 18 bases left in between. The CDR3 coding sequence is TGTGCCAGCTCGCCGGGACCCCAAACGCTTGAGCAGTTCTTC. This encodes CASSPGPQTLEQFF.

This clonotype was observed at least ten times. The chain links TRBV18 to TRBJ1-1, with TRBD1 as a possible D gene (5 bases). Germline V CDR1 and CDR2: KGHSH, LQKENI. CDR3 length equals 13 residues. Trimming took off 2 bases at V and 7 bases at J, with 11 bases between the two ends. This CDR3 reads CASSPSSGNEAFF. For the CDR3, the DNA is TGTGCCAGCTCACCATCCTCAGGGAATGAAGCTTTCTTT.

V is TRBV24-1 and J is TRBJ1-4; tentatively, D is TRBD1 (5 bases). Trimming took 3 bases from V and 5 from J, leaving 15 bases between them. The CDR3 consists of 16 residues. Germline V gives CDR1 KGHDR, CDR2 SFDVKD. The CDR3 coding sequence is TGTGCCACCAGTGATCCCCGACAGCCCGGAAATGAAAAACTGTTTTTT. Protein product: CATSDPRQPGNEKLFF.

By its share, this clonotype is medium-sized. This sequence joins TRBV28 and TRBJ2-5; perhaps TRBD2 as D (6 bases). This CDR3 region has 16 residues. In germline, CDR1 is MDHEN, CDR2 SYDVKM. V gave up 1 base and J gave up 0 bases, with 12 bases separating them. CDR3 sequence (DNA): TGTGCCAGCAGTTTATATACCGGGACTTACCAAGAGACCCAGTACTTC. Translation: CASSLYTGTYQETQYF.

This clonotype was counted a few times. This chain joins TRBV27 and TRBJ2-3; D might be TRBD2 (6 bases). This CDR3 contains 18 residues. Trimming shortened V by 4 bases and J by 2 bases, and 22 bases separated the two germline ends. In germline, CDR1 is MNHEY, CDR2 SMNVEV (reference sequence). The CDR3 here is CASSSPGVSAVNTDTQYF. DNA for the CDR3: TGTGCCAGCAGTTCCCCGGGGGTGAGCGCGGTGAACACAGATACGCAGTATTTT.

This clonotype was counted at least ten times. This chain links TRBV12-3 or TRBV12-4 with TRBJ2-3; D remains ambiguous. Trimming pared 5 bases from V and 7 bases from J, leaving 7 bases between. The CDR3 spans 11 residues. CDR3 coding DNA: TGTGCCAGCAGTCGAGCGAATACGCAGTATTTT. Its protein is CASSRANTQYF.

This clonotype was detected ten times or more. One end of the junction varies from germline; a read error may be responsible. The rearrangement uses TRBV5-1 and TRBJ2-6; perhaps D is TRBD1 or TRBD2 (5 bases each). CDR3 length: 15 residues. Germline loops: CDR1 SGHRS, CDR2 YFSETQ. CDR3: CGSTSRGSGANVLTF. The CDR3 DNA reads TGCGGCAGCACCTCGAGGGGCTCTGGGGCCAACGTCCTGACTTTC.

There are many counts of this clonotype. The chain carries TRBV20-1 and TRBJ1-5, with 11 nucleotides matching TRBD1. J lost 6 bases, V lost 3 bases, and 4 bases had no gene match. Looked up from germline, CDR1 is DFQATT and CDR2 is SNEGSKA (reference sequence). The CDR3 extends over 14 amino acids. CDR3 sequence reads: CSASIGTGGQPQHF. CDR3 bases: TGCAGTGCTAGTATAGGGACAGGGGGTCAGCCCCAGCATTTT.

This clonotype was seen repeatedly, ten times or more. The chain employs TRBV27 and TRBJ2-2, with D hard to call. The CDR3 length is 12 residues. Per germline, CDR1 MNHEY and CDR2 SMNVEV (reference sequence). The ends were cut back, 5 bases at V and 5 bases at J, with 6 bases in the middle. The CDR3 DNA follows: TGTGCCAGCAGTCCCTCGACCGGGGAGCTGTTTTTT. Protein product: CASSPSTGELFF.

There are many counts of this clonotype. The rearrangement links TRBV11-2 to TRBJ2-3; 11 bases line up with TRBD2. V dropped 1 base and J dropped 5; count of bases not matched to a gene: 5. This CDR3 has 16 residues. Germline loops: CDR1 SGHAT, CDR2 FQNNGV. CDR3 sequence: CASSLGLAGREDTQYF. The CDR3 nucleotides are TGTGCCAGCAGCTTAGGACTAGCGGGGCGGGAAGATACGCAGTATTTT.